Detailed here is one TCR beta chain. The antigen is unknown. Criteria for exclusion of patients were uncontrolled infection, other autoimmune disease, pregnancy or lactation. This entry belongs to a study of T cells in Graves' hyperthyroidism and ophthalmopathy. Study summary: Peripheral blood specimens were obtained at initial diagnosis, prior to any treatment.

RNA transcripts were the template for amplifying TCR beta CDR3 regions. TCR CDR3 regions were first amplified by RT-PCR with HTBI primers. TCRdb used MiXCR to reprocess the multiplex PCR reads, holding one entry per CDR3 protein. This table has 500,000 or so distinct CDR3 sequences, about 16% appearing once. The germline V and J ends were trimmed by 4 bases and 8 bases, with 22 bases remaining between them. The CDR3 is 16 residues long. Germline V CDR1 and CDR2: SGDLS, YYNGEE. Whole-study findings and limits: Most expanded thyroid clonotypes above 0.001 recurred in blood.

The sequenced sample was blood. This sequence joins TRBV9 and TRBJ2-1; no reliable D call. This TCR derives from a woman in her 30s with Graves' ophthalmopathy. CDR3 region: CASSLRAGAFVDEQFF. The CDR3 nucleotides read TGTGCCAGCAGCCTGAGAGCTGGCGCCTTCGTGGATGAGCAGTTCTTC.